This T cell receptor beta chain was recovered during a study of cytomegalovirus exposure and HLA in healthy donors. Notes on the study in general: Earlier results showed most TCR beta V segments being productive about 87% or about 30% of the time.

As regards this clone: What it recognizes is unknown.

60 Vbeta and 13 Jbeta primers were used in PCR. Some clones are missing from TCRdb's copy, which holds only in-frame ones; the method was immunoSEQ multiplex PCR. The sample yields about 160,000 clones, approximately 82% seen once. The ends lost 1 base at V and 5 bases at J; junction bases unmatched: 4. This CDR3 comprises 14 residues. The germline V gene encodes CDR1 MGHRA and CDR2 YSYEKL. Everyone who donated was a healthy bone marrow donor. This chain joins TRBV4-1 and TRBJ2-5; the match to TRBD2 covers 7 bases. The sequencing input was PBMCs. The clonotype comes from a male donor in good health and CMV-seropositive. This CDR3 is CASSQGFGRETQYF. The CDR3 DNA reads as TGCGCCAGCAGCCAAGGATTCGGGAGGGAGACCCAGTACTTC.